What follows are 13 T cell receptor beta chains derived from one specimen sequenced in a study of cytomegalovirus exposure and HLA in healthy donors. 60 Vbeta and 13 Jbeta primers were used in PCR. Only in-frame clones appear in the TCRdb table, and some are missing; sequencing was by immunoSEQ multiplex PCR. The sample lists approximately 160,000 clones, approximately 78% occurring once. Sequencing was performed on PBMCs. The receptors shown here come from a woman between 45 and 60 years old in good health and CMV-seropositive.

This chain uses TRBV7-3 with TRBJ2-3, with 8 bases lining up with TRBD2. The CDR3 is 15 amino acids. J lost 4 bases, V lost 8 bases, and 11 bases had no gene match. The V gene's germline CDR1 is SGHTA and CDR2 FQGTGA. The CDR3 nucleotides read TGTGCCAGCGCTCAAAGCGGGGGAGGGGCAGATACGCAGTATTTT. This sequence encodes CASAQSGGGADTQYF.

This sequence joins TRBV6-4 and TRBJ2-7; 7 bases match TRBD1. The CDR3 has 13 amino acids. CDR1 and CDR2 from the germline V gene are MRHNA and SNTAGT. Trimming took 8 bases from V and 6 from J; bases not matched to a gene: 10. DNA for the CDR3: TGTGCCAGCCGAGACAGGGAGCTGCGCGAGCAGTACTTC. Amino acid sequence: CASRDRELREQYF.

This chain links TRBV6-1 with TRBJ2-5, with 8 nucleotides matching TRBD1. The CDR3 is 16 amino acids. Germline V gene lookup returns CDR1 MNHNS and CDR2 SASEGT. Trimming took 0 bases from V and 5 from J; bases not matched to a gene: 8. Written as DNA, the CDR3 is TGTGCCAGCAGTGAAGCGGGGGCAGGGGGCTTTGAGACCCAGTACTTC. This sequence encodes CASSEAGAGGFETQYF.

V usage is TRBV30 and J usage is TRBJ1-1, with D unclear. Germline lookup yields CDR1 GTSNPN and CDR2 SVGIG (reference sequence). The V gene lost 3 bases and the J gene lost 2 bases, with 10 bases spanning the gap. This CDR3 spans 13 amino acids. The CDR3 region is CAWRATLNTEAFF. The CDR3 DNA reads as TGTGCCTGGAGGGCCACCCTCAACACTGAAGCTTTCTTT.

The chain links TRBV5-1 to TRBJ2-3; TRBD2 matches 12 bases. With 4 bases clipped from V and 3 bases from J, the junction kept 6 bases outside the gene matches. Germline assignment: CDR1 SGHRS and CDR2 YFSETQ. This CDR3 has 16 amino acids. CDR3 region: CASSPRTSGATDTQYF. As DNA, the CDR3 is TGCGCCAGCAGCCCTCGGACTAGCGGGGCGACAGATACGCAGTATTTT.

The chain uses TRBV11-2 and TRBJ1-1; D ambiguous. Germline CDR1 is SGHAT and CDR2 is FQNNGV. Trimming left V 5 bases short and J 7 bases short, with 14 bases between. The CDR3 spans 13 residues. The CDR3 DNA reads as TGTGCCAGCAGCCGTAGAGGTCTCGGTGAAGCTTTCTTT. Encoded protein: CASSRRGLGEAFF.

The chain links TRBV9 to TRBJ2-1; the match to TRBD1 covers 9 bases. This CDR3 comprises 15 residues. Per the germline V gene, CDR1 is SGDLS and CDR2 is YYNGEE. The J segment lost 7 bases and the V segment lost 2 bases, leaving 7 bases of the junction unmatched. The CDR3 reads CASSVSGTGWNEQFF. The CDR3 DNA sequence: TGTGCCAGCAGCGTCTCTGGGACAGGGTGGAATGAGCAGTTCTTC.

V gene TRBV7-9 combines with J gene TRBJ1-6, with D uncertain. The germline V and J ends were trimmed by 4 bases and 6 bases, with 10 bases remaining between them. The CDR3 totals 14 residues. Germline-derived CDR1 and CDR2 are SEHNR and FQNEAQ (reference sequence). For the CDR3, the DNA is TGTGCCAGCAGCTACCGGGAGGCTAATTCACCCCTCCACTTT. Translating it yields CASSYREANSPLHF. The full variable domain, rest sourced from reference TRBV7-9 and TRBJ1-6, is DTGVSQNPRHKITKRGQNVTFRCDPISEHNRLYWYRQTLGQGPEFLTYFQNEAQLEKSRLLSDRFSAERPKGSFSTLEIQRTEQGDSAMYLCASSYREANSPLHFGNGTRLTVT.

This chain connects TRBV6-5 to TRBJ1-3; 7 bases are a match to TRBD1. The CDR3 has 14 amino acids. The V segment lost 8 bases and the J segment 4 bases; nucleotides outside the gene matches: 8. The germline gives CDR1 MNHEY, CDR2 SVGAGI. CDR3 sequence: CASGTAGSGNTIYF. As DNA, the CDR3 is TGTGCCAGCGGGACAGCCGGGTCCGGAAACACCATATATTTT.

The CDR3 DNA is TGTGCCAGCAGCTTCTACGGACAGAAGAGCTATGGCTACACCTTC. It translates to CASSFYGQKSYGYTF. The genes are TRBV13 and TRBJ1-2, with a tentative D call TRBD1 (6 bases). With 3 bases removed from V and 4 bases from J, the gap between germline ends came to 15 bases. Germline loops: CDR1 PRHDT, CDR2 FYEKMQ (reference sequence). This CDR3 spans 15 amino acids.

This clone came up a few times. In nucleotides, the CDR3 is TGTGCCATCAGTGAGACTGCCTGGAATGAGCAGTTCTTC. Residues: CAISETAWNEQFF. The J gene is TRBJ2-1, the V gene TRBV10-3; D unresolved. Trimming took off 2 bases at V and 7 bases at J, with 9 bases between the two ends. Germline values: CDR1 ENHRY, CDR2 SYGVKD. The CDR3 contains 13 residues.

The chain joins TRBV2 to TRBJ2-7; TRBD1 is a possible D gene (5 bases). This CDR3 spans 13 amino acids. Trimming removed 6 bases from V and 0 bases from J, with 9 bases in between. CDR1 and CDR2 from the germline V gene are SNHLY and FYNNEI. This chain's CDR3 is CASRDKSSYEQYF. DNA of the CDR3: TGTGCCAGCAGGGACAAGAGCTCCTACGAGCAGTACTTC.

The V and J genes are TRBV5-1 and TRBJ2-1, with 13 nucleotides matching TRBD2. CDR1 SGHRS and CDR2 YFSETQ come from the germline V gene. J gave up 8 bases and V 0 bases, and 8 bases lay outside the gene matches. There are 17 residues in the CDR3. CDR3 nucleotides: TGCGCCAGCAGCTTGGCCACTAGCGGGGGGGCTTCGTATGAGCAGTTCTTC. Translation gives CASSLATSGGASYEQFF.